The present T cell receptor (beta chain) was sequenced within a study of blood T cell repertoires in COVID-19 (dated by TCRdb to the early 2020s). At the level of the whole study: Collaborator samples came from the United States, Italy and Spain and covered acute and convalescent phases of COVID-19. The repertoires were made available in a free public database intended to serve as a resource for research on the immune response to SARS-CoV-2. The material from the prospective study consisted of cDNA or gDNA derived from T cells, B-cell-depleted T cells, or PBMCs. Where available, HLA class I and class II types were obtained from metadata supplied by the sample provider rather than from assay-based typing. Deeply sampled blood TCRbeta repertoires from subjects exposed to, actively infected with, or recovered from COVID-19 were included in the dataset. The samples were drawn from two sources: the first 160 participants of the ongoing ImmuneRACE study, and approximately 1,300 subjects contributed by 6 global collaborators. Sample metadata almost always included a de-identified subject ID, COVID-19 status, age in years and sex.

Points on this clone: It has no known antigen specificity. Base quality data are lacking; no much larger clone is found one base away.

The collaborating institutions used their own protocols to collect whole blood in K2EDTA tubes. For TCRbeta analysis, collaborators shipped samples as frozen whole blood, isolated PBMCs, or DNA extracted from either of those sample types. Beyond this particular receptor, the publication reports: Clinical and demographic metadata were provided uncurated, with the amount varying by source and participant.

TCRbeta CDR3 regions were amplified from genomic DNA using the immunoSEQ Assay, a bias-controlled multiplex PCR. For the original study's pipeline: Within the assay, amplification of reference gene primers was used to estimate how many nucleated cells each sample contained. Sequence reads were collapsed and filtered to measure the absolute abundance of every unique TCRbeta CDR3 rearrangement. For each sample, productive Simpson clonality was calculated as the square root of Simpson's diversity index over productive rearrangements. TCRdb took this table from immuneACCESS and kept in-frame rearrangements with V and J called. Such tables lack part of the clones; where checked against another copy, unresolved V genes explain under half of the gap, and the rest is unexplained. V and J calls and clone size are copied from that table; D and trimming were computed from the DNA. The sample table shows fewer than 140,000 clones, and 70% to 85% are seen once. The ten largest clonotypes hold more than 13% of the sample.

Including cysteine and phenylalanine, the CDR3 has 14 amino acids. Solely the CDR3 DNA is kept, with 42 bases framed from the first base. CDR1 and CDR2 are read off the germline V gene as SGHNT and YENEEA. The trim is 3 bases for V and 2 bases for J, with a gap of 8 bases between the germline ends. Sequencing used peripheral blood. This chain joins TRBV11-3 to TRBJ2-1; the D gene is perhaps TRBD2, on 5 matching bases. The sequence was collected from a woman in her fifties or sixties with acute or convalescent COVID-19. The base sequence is TGTGCCAGCAGCTTGGACTCGGCCTACAATGAGCAGTTCTTC. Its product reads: CASSLDSAYNEQFF.